This T cell receptor (beta chain) was identified in a study of T cells in Graves' hyperthyroidism and ophthalmopathy (dated by TCRdb to between 2018 and 2021). About the investigation overall: Peripheral blood samples were taken at the time of initial diagnosis, prior to any treatment. To identify TCR V-J signatures that set the groups apart, the researchers used a discovery cohort of about a hundred patients, made up of under 45 with Graves' ophthalmopathy and some 58 with stable Graves' hyperthyroidism. Following sampling, methimazole starting at 30 mg daily was given to hyperthyroidism patients, and high-dose intravenous methylprednisolone was given to ophthalmopathy patients. For training and testing, the 110 or so patients in the discovery cohort were randomly divided in a 7:3 ratio. Prospective prediction of ophthalmopathy was tested in an independent validation cohort of 18 to 20 hyperthyroidism patients and roughly 16 patients who later progressed to ophthalmopathy. The paper describes TCR Vbeta CDR3 sequencing of more than 120 peripheral blood samples, made up of about 40 ophthalmopathy patients, some 80 hyperthyroidism patients and 17 progressor patients. The study also compared thyroid tissue and blood T-cell repertoires from a handful of Graves' hyperthyroidism patients.

This clonotype was seen ten or more times. It has no known antigen specificity. Base qualities are missing; no much larger clone stands one base away. The CDR3 spans 15 residues, from the cysteine through the phenylalanine. Only CDR3 DNA is held: 45 bases, read in frame from base 1. CDR1 SEHNR and CDR2 FQNEAQ were looked up in the germline V gene (reference sequence). At the junction V is shortened by 1 base and J by 5 bases; bases outside the gene matches: 5. The TCR beta CDR3 regions were amplified from RNA transcripts. The TCR CDR3 was subjected to a first round of RT-PCR using the HTBI primer set and the Qiagen OneStep RT-PCR kit. A second multiplex PCR round built the libraries, followed by size selection and purification. Sequencing of the libraries was done on an Illumina HiSeq2000 using paired-end 100 bp reads. Under the source paper's analysis protocol: SOAPnuke was used to process the raw data, throwing out any read that contained adapters or uncalled bases, had a mean Phred below 15, or lacked an exact constant-primer or identifier match. COPE v1.2.5 was used to merge the high-quality paired reads, and each unique nucleotide sequence was defined as a clonotype. Clonotypes were aligned to IMGT TRBV, TRBD and TRBJ reference segments using MiTCR v1.1. The analysis was restricted to V-J combinations with a frequency above 0.0001, which together covered approximately 99% of the repertoires. A TCS score was defined as the ratio of F50 (clonal expansion) to E x V (chaos), with BLOSUM62-based TCRdist applied between CDR3 peptides within each V-J. Welch's t-statistics and random forest reduced 514 V-J features to 13, which were used in a naive Bayes classifier (R e1071). TCRdb reworked the public reads: Q25 trimming with fastp, MiXCR clone assembly, productive beta chains retained. Each entry merges the rows of one CDR3 protein and shows their most common DNA and genes. In this record, the V and J calls reflect TCRdb's handling and not the investigators' own analysis. Present in this sample are a few hundred thousand distinct CDR3 sequences, 25% of which were seen just once. The top ten clonotypes cover around 79% of the sample.

Graves' hyperthyroidism was defined as stable when no progression to ophthalmopathy occurred over 18 months of follow-up. Hyperthyroidism patients were aged 18 to 65 years and newly diagnosed, with disease duration of less than 2 months. The study excluded patients with uncontrolled infections, other autoimmune diseases, pregnancy or lactation. Diagnoses were established on the basis of clinical symptoms, serum thyroxine and TRAb, thyroid ultrasound, and orbital computed tomography. Ficoll-Paque density gradient centrifugation was used to isolate PBMCs from about 9 ml of fresh peripheral blood. Total RNA was extracted using Trizol reagent, and RNA quality was assessed on an Agilent 2100 Bioanalyzer. Beyond this particular receptor, the publication reports: A model built on a 13 V-J signature distinguished ophthalmopathy from stable hyperthyroidism, reaching around 87% sensitivity and around 81% specificity in cross-validation and 80%/75% in testing. In validation, progression to ophthalmopathy was predicted by the model with 70% to 71% sensitivity and around 75% specificity, a median of approximately 6.5 months before onset. Most expanded thyroid clonotypes (frequency above 0.001) were also found in blood, which suggests that blood repertoires may mirror thyroid immune responses. No statistical method was used to set the sample size in advance, and investigators knew the group allocation.

Sequencing used blood. This receptor was identified in a middle-aged man with Graves' hyperthyroidism. The chain joins TRBV7-9 to TRBJ2-5, and 9 bases in between align with TRBD1. The nucleotides read TGTGCCAGCAGCTTAGTTGGACAGGGGTCGGAGACCCAGTACTTC. Its amino acids are CASSLVGQGSETQYF.